This entry lists 5 T cell receptor beta chains sequenced from one sample in a study of CD8 T cells in Susac syndrome. When the RNA was reverse transcribed, random hexamers were used with an input of about 0.5 to 1 ug. TCRdb reprocessed the immunoSEQ multiplex PCR reads via MiXCR and lists one record per CDR3 protein. There are 15,000 to 20,000 distinct CDR3 sequences in the sample; 85% to 95% occur only once, and 0.2% to 0.3% lies in the top ten. Sequenced material: CD8+ T cells from PBMCs. The receptors here all came from a human donor in good health.

V and J are TRBV6-6 and TRBJ1-1; no clear D. Germline V gives CDR1 MNHNY, CDR2 SVGAGI (reference sequence). The CDR3 extends over 13 amino acids. V shed 4 bases and J shed 3 bases, with 9 bases lying between them. CDR3 nucleotides: TGTGCCAGCAGTTCGGGCCAGGACACTGAAGCTTTCTTT. Protein: CASSSGQDTEAFF.

The rearrangement joins TRBV27 to TRBJ2-1; perhaps TRBD2 as D (6 bases). The CDR3 loop spans 17 amino acids. The V end was cut by 2 bases, the J end by 6 bases, with 20 bases between. Germline lookup yields CDR1 MNHEY and CDR2 SMNVEV (reference sequence). CDR3 nucleotides: TGTGCCAGCAGTTTAGGATCATGGGGGACTGCCGGCAATGAGCAGTTCTTC. Encoded protein: CASSLGSWGTAGNEQFF.

The chain couples TRBV5-4 to TRBJ2-1; D remains unclear. Deletions cut 0 bases from V and 0 bases from J, with 7 bases between. CDR3 size: 15 residues. In germline, CDR1 is SGHNT, CDR2 YYREEE (reference sequence). For the CDR3, the DNA is TGTGCCAGCAGCTTGGACAGCAGCTCCTACAATGAGCAGTTCTTC. Amino acids: CASSLDSSSYNEQFF.

CDR3 region: CASGLYGDSWYTYEQYV. In nucleotides, the CDR3 is TGTGCTAGTGGTTTGTATGGGGACAGCTGGTATACCTACGAGCAGTACGTC. The genes are TRBV12-5 and TRBJ2-7; 7 bases are a match to TRBD1. V lost 2 bases and J lost 2; bases outside the gene matches: 12. CDR1 LGHNT and CDR2 FRNRAP come from the germline V gene. This CDR3 has 17 residues.

The chain combines TRBV20-1 with TRBJ2-1, with TRBD1 as a possible D gene (6 bases). CDR1 is DFQATT, CDR2 SNEGSKA, per germline (reference sequence). The CDR3 is 16 amino acids. Trimming took off 3 bases at V and 3 bases at J, with 18 bases between the two ends. This chain's CDR3 is CSASDPGDPYYNEQFF. CDR3 nucleotide sequence: TGCAGTGCTAGTGACCCAGGGGATCCGTACTACAATGAGCAGTTCTTC.